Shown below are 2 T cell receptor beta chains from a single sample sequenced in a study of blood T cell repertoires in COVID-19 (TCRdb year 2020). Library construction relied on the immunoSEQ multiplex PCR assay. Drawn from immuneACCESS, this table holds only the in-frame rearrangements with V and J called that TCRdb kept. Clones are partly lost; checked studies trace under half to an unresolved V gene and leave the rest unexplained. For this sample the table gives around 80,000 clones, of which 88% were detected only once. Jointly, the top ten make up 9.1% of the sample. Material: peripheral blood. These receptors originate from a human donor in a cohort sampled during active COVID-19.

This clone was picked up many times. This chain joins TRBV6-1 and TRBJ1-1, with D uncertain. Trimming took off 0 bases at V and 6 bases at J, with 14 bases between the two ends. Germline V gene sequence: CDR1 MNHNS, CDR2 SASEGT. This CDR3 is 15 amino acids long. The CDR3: CASSEALQWEAEAFF. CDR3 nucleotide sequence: TGTGCCAGCAGTGAAGCGCTTCAGTGGGAGGCTGAAGCTTTCTTT.

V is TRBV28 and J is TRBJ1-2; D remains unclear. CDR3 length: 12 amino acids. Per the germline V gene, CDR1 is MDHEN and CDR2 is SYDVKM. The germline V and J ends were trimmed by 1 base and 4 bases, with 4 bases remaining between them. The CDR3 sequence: CASSLSSYGYTF. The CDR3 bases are TGTGCCAGCAGTTTATCCAGCTATGGCTACACCTTC.